This T cell receptor beta chain was identified in a study of early T cells in non-severe SARS-CoV-2 infection. About the study: Whole-blood bulk RNA, unsorted, was sequenced, and chains were unpaired.

The germline CDR1 and CDR2 sequences are SQVTM and ANQGSEA. Trimming removed 4 bases at V and 2 bases at J, with 5 bases between. CDR3 length equals 11 residues. Worth noting for this clonotype: Its antigen is not identified.

Overall study results and limits: Reliance on VDJdb matching favored anti-spike CD8 responses; private and CD4 specificities were missed.

The protocol attached unique molecular identifiers to individual cDNA molecules. In TCRdb, the 5' RACE reads were re-called with MiXCR into one record per CDR3 protein. The sample carries about 88,000 distinct CDR3 sequences, around 14% recorded once. The sequence derives from an adult who was a healthcare worker with PCR-confirmed SARS-CoV-2 infection or an uninfected control (not recorded which). The sample consisted of whole blood. The chain employs TRBV29-1 and TRBJ1-1, with D uncertain. CDR3 loop: CSVVTNTEAFF. CDR3 nucleotide sequence: TGCAGCGTTGTAACCAACACTGAAGCTTTCTTT.